The 31 T cell receptor beta chains below come from one sample, sequenced in a study of early T cells in non-severe SARS-CoV-2 infection. TCRdb re-analysed the 5' RACE reads in MiXCR, keeping a single row per CDR3 protein. The sample contains tens of thousands of distinct CDR3 sequences, more than 10% of which appear only once. Sequenced sample: whole blood. These receptor sequences come from an adult who was a healthcare worker with PCR-confirmed SARS-CoV-2 infection or an uninfected control (not recorded which).

This clonotype came up a few times. The CDR3 DNA is TGTGCCAGTAGTATAGATGGGCAGAACACCGGGGAGCTGTTTTTT. This encodes CASSIDGQNTGELFF. The J gene is TRBJ2-2, the V gene TRBV19, with D hard to call. V lost 0 bases to trimming and J lost 1 base, with 6 bases between them. The CDR3 has 15 residues. Germline V gene sequence: CDR1 LNHDA, CDR2 SQIVND (reference sequence).

J is TRBJ2-5 and V is TRBV18, with 7 bases lining up with TRBD1. The CDR3 length is 15 residues. Germline CDR1 reads KGHSH; CDR2 reads LQKENI. J was trimmed by 4 bases and V by 2 bases; bases with no gene match: 7. Here the CDR3 reads CASSPKDHRGETQYF. The CDR3 region has the DNA TGTGCCAGCTCACCAAAGGATCACAGGGGAGAGACCCAGTACTTC.

This clonotype occurred a few times. The gene calls are TRBV7-2 and TRBJ2-5; D gene ambiguous. The CDR3 is 12 amino acids. CDR1 SGHTA and CDR2 FQGNSA come from the germline V gene. V was pared by 1 base and J by 2 bases, with 2 bases between. Written as DNA, the CDR3 is TGTGCCAGCAGCTTAGTTCAAGAGACCCAGTACTTC. Translating gives CASSLVQETQYF.

The V gene is TRBV2, the J gene TRBJ2-1, with D perhaps TRBD1 (6 bases). The CDR3 spans 14 residues. Trimming pared 3 bases from V and 7 bases from J, leaving 13 bases between. CDR1 is SNHLY and CDR2 is FYNNEI in the germline V gene. The CDR3 here is CASSEGRGVNEQFF. The CDR3 DNA sequence: TGTGCCAGCAGTGAGGGCAGGGGAGTGAATGAGCAGTTCTTC.

This chain joins TRBV7-2 and TRBJ2-7, with unresolved D. V lost 1 base and J lost 1, with 11 bases in between. The germline gives CDR1 SGHTA, CDR2 FQGNSA. There are 15 residues in the CDR3. CDR3 nucleotides: TGTGCCAGCAGCTTAGGGGATAGACCATCCTACGAGCAGTACTTC. Amino acids: CASSLGDRPSYEQYF.

The rearrangement links TRBV10-3 to TRBJ1-6, with 7 bases aligning to TRBD1. CDR3 length: 14 amino acids. V lost 10 bases and J lost 8; bases outside the gene matches: 11. Germline V gene sequence: CDR1 ENHRY, CDR2 SYGVKD. CDR3 amino acids: CASKTGAIDSPLHF. The CDR3, as DNA: TGTGCCAGTAAAACAGGGGCTATCGATTCACCCCTCCACTTT.

Many counts were recorded for this clonotype. V gene TRBV3-1 combines with J gene TRBJ1-1; possibly TRBD1 for D (6 bases). Trimming stripped 1 base from V and 2 bases from J, with 14 bases between. The CDR3 loop spans 16 amino acids. Germline V gives CDR1 LGHDT, CDR2 YNNKEL (reference sequence). The CDR3 nucleotides read TGTGCCAGCAGCCAAGGTCAGATCAGGGGTAACACTGAAGCTTTCTTT. Translation gives CASSQGQIRGNTEAFF. Full variable domain (missing parts from reference TRBV3-1 and TRBJ1-1): DTAVSQTPKYLVTQMGNDKSIKCEQNLGHDTMYWYKQDSKKFLKIMFSYNNKELIINETVPNRFSPKSPDKAHLNLHINSLELGDSAVYFCASSQGQIRGNTEAFFGQGTRLTVV.

This clonotype has a count of ten or more. The CDR3 DNA follows: TGCGCCAGCAGCCCCTCGTGGGGCGGGGAGACCCAGTACTTC. This codes for CASSPSWGGETQYF. The V and J genes are TRBV4-3 and TRBJ2-5; D may be TRBD1 or TRBD2 (5 bases each). This CDR3 spans 14 amino acids. The germline V and J ends were trimmed by 4 bases and 5 bases, with 14 bases remaining between them. Looked up from germline, CDR1 is LGHNA and CDR2 is YSLEER.

This clonotype was counted a few times. This chain uses TRBV5-1 with TRBJ2-1; possibly TRBD1 for D (6 bases). The CDR3 sequence is 16 residues long. Germline V CDR1 and CDR2: SGHRS, YFSETQ. V was shortened by 2 bases and J by 1 base, with 13 bases between the two germline ends. The CDR3 DNA is TGCGCCAGCAGCTTATGGGGCAGGGGTTCCTACAATGAGCAGTTCTTC. This translates into CASSLWGRGSYNEQFF. The complete variable domain, with remaining parts taken from reference TRBV5-1 and TRBJ2-1, reads KAGVTQTPRYLIKTRGQQVTLSCSPISGHRSVSWYQQTPGQGLQFLFEYFSETQRNKGNFPGRFSGRQFSNSRSEMNVSTLELGDSALYLCASSLWGRGSYNEQFFGPGTRLTVL.

This clonotype appeared a single time. V is TRBV28 and J is TRBJ2-3; 7 nucleotides agree with TRBD1. The CDR3 length is 15 residues. J was trimmed by 2 bases and V by 6 bases; bases with no gene match: 8. Per germline, CDR1 MDHEN and CDR2 SYDVKM. The CDR3 DNA sequence: TGTGCCAGCAGCCGACAGGGTTCCAACACAGATACGCAGTATTTT. Amino acids: CASSRQGSNTDTQYF.

Details on this clonotype: Germline and junction disagree at one end, which may indicate a read error. This rearrangement joins TRBV28 to TRBJ2-7; TRBD2 aligns across 8 bases. In germline, CDR1 is MDHEN, CDR2 SYDVKM. The CDR3 length is 14 residues. The CDR3 reads CVSSPGGPAYEQYF. DNA for the CDR3: TGTGTCAGCAGTCCGGGAGGGCCAGCATACGAGCAGTACTTC.

This clonotype was seen at least ten times. The DNA for the CDR3 is TGTGCCAGCAGCCAAGATTCCGGGAAGCAGTACTTC. Translating gives CASSQDSGKQYF. The chain has TRBV3-1 and TRBJ2-7; D is perhaps TRBD2 (5 bases). CDR3 length: 12 residues. CDR1 is LGHDT, CDR2 YNNKEL, per germline (reference sequence). V was shortened by 0 bases and J by 8 bases, with 8 bases between the two germline ends.

In DNA form, the CDR3 reads TGTGCCAGTAGTCCCCTTAGCGGGGGGACCTCTGGGGCCAACGTCCTGACTTTC. Its translation is CASSPLSGGTSGANVLTF. V usage is TRBV19 and J usage is TRBJ2-6; TRBD2 matches at 10 bases. Germline CDR1 and CDR2: LNHDA and SQIVND (reference sequence). The CDR3 extends over 18 amino acids. V lost 5 bases, J lost 0 bases, and 7 bases stayed unmatched.

CDR3: CASSVSGTSSYEQYF. The DNA of the CDR3 is TGTGCCAGCAGCGTAAGCGGGACGAGCTCCTACGAGCAGTACTTC. This chain links TRBV9 with TRBJ2-7; 7 positions match TRBD2. In germline, CDR1 is SGDLS, CDR2 YYNGEE. With 1 base clipped from V and 0 bases from J, the junction kept 4 bases outside the gene matches. The CDR3 contains 15 residues.

The sample holds many counts of this clonotype. The chain carries TRBV7-2 and TRBJ1-4, with TRBD1 matching 9 bases. J was trimmed by 6 bases and V by 6 bases; bases with no gene match: 5. The germline CDR1 and CDR2 sequences are SGHTA and FQGNSA. The CDR3 contains 14 residues. The CDR3 here is CASRTGQGDEKLFF. The CDR3 bases are TGTGCCAGCAGGACGGGACAGGGAGATGAAAAACTGTTTTTT.

This clonotype was counted many times. This chain links TRBV12-3 or TRBV12-4 with TRBJ2-1, with 8 bases that match TRBD2. V was clipped by 8 bases and J by 5 bases; unmatched bases: 8. This CDR3 is 14 amino acids long. The CDR3 is CASLWAGGNNEQFF. Written as DNA, the CDR3 is TGTGCCAGCCTTTGGGCGGGAGGTAACAATGAGCAGTTCTTC.

This clonotype was counted between two and nine times. This rearrangement joins TRBV20-1 to TRBJ2-3; TRBD2 matches at 11 bases. This CDR3 is built from 14 residues. CDR1 and CDR2 (germline): DFQATT, SNEGSKA (reference sequence). Unmatched junction bases numbered 1, after V lost 5 bases and J lost 0 bases. The CDR3 sequence is CSARLAGSTDTQYF. In DNA, the CDR3 is TGCAGTGCTCGACTAGCGGGGAGCACAGATACGCAGTATTTT.

This clonotype has a count of ten or more. The chain recombines TRBV19 with TRBJ1-5; no firm D call. This CDR3 is 12 amino acids long. V was trimmed by 3 bases and J by 1 base, leaving 1 base between them. Germline CDR1 reads LNHDA; CDR2 reads SQIVND (reference sequence). CDR3 DNA sequence: TGTGCCAGTAGTATCAGCAATCAGCCCCAGCATTTT. The encoded protein is CASSISNQPQHF.

Only a few counts were recorded for this clonotype. The chain couples TRBV9 to TRBJ2-7; D remains ambiguous. The germline V and J ends were trimmed by 2 bases and 1 base, with 7 bases remaining between them. Germline CDR1 and CDR2: SGDLS and YYNGEE. This CDR3 is built from 13 residues. CDR3 nucleotide sequence: TGTGCCAGCAGCGTCCAGCCTTCCTACGAGCAGTACTTC. This gives the protein CASSVQPSYEQYF.

In its sample, this clonotype was seen many times. The rearrangement links TRBV29-1 to TRBJ2-2, with TRBD2 matching 10 bases. Germline CDR1 reads SQVTM; CDR2 reads ANQGSEA. Germline trimming cut 6 bases from V and 1 base from J; bases unmatched to any gene: 8. The CDR3 length is 16 residues. CDR3 in DNA: TGCAGCGTGCACACCAGCGGGGGGGAGAACACCGGGGAGCTGTTTTTT. Translated: CSVHTSGGENTGELFF.

This clonotype was picked up many times. The chain employs TRBV19 and TRBJ2-7; D uncertain. Trimming pared 3 bases from V and 6 bases from J, leaving 9 bases between. Germline V gene lookup returns CDR1 LNHDA and CDR2 SQIVND (reference sequence). CDR3 length: 12 residues. The DNA for the CDR3 is TGTGCCAGTAGTATGGCTACGGGCGAGCAGTACTTC. Amino acid sequence: CASSMATGEQYF.

There are a few counts of this clonotype. Germline and junction disagree at one end, which may indicate a read error. The V gene is TRBV7-7, the J gene TRBJ2-7, with 8 bases lining up with TRBD1. Germline lookup yields CDR1 SSHAT and CDR2 FNYEAQ (reference sequence). The CDR3 is made up of 15 amino acids. DNA of the CDR3: TGTGCTAGCAGCTCCGGCCAGGGGGCCTCCTACGAGCAGTACTTC. Its translation is CASSSGQGASYEQYF.

The chain couples TRBV5-1 to TRBJ2-3; D unresolved. This CDR3 is built from 14 residues. Germline V gene lookup returns CDR1 SGHRS and CDR2 YFSETQ. Trimming stripped 4 bases from V and 1 base from J, with 10 bases between. The CDR3 loop reads CASSPLSRTDTQYF. As DNA, the CDR3 is TGCGCCAGCAGCCCTTTAAGTCGCACAGATACGCAGTATTTT.

This clonotype was recorded at least ten times. The V and J genes are TRBV11-2 and TRBJ2-4; perhaps D is TRBD1 or TRBD2 (5 bases each). V gave up 3 bases and J gave up 2 bases, with 8 bases separating them. Germline V gene lookup returns CDR1 SGHAT and CDR2 FQNNGV. This CDR3 region has 14 residues. CDR3 amino acids: CASSLGVSKNIQYF. As DNA, the CDR3 is TGTGCCAGCAGCTTGGGGGTATCCAAAAACATTCAGTACTTC.

This clonotype has a count of ten or more. This rearrangement joins TRBV27 to TRBJ2-5; 10 bases align to TRBD1. Trimming removed 5 bases from V and 9 bases from J; junction bases left unmatched: 18. CDR3 size: 17 residues. CDR1 MNHEY and CDR2 SMNVEV come from the germline V gene (reference sequence). CDR3 DNA sequence: TGTGCCAGCAGTCAAATACAGACAGGGGGCCTCGTTACGGCCCAGTACTTC. This codes for CASSQIQTGGLVTAQYF.

This clonotype was seen a few times. This CDR3 reads CASSPVTGSTEAFF. The CDR3 DNA sequence: TGTGCCAGCAGTCCAGTGACCGGGAGCACTGAAGCTTTCTTT. This chain connects TRBV6-5 to TRBJ1-1; D unclear. The CDR3 is made up of 14 amino acids. The V gene's germline CDR1 is MNHEY and CDR2 SVGAGI. Between the trimmed V and J ends, which lost 5 bases and 4 bases, there was a span of 14 bases.

This clonotype was seen at least ten times. The genes are TRBV7-2 and TRBJ1-5; D unclear. With 5 bases removed from V and 4 bases from J, the gap between germline ends came to 12 bases. Germline CDR1 is SGHTA and CDR2 is FQGNSA. This CDR3 region has 14 residues. The chain's CDR3 is CASSPNVLNQPQHF. The CDR3 DNA reads TGTGCCAGCAGCCCCAATGTCCTGAATCAGCCCCAGCATTTT.

This chain uses TRBV7-2 with TRBJ1-1; D unclear. V shed 1 base and J shed 10 bases, with 16 bases lying between them. The germline V gene has CDR1 SGHTA and CDR2 FQGNSA. The CDR3 has 14 amino acids. CDR3: CASSLERQDPGAFF. Written as DNA, the CDR3 is TGTGCCAGCAGCTTAGAACGGCAGGACCCTGGAGCTTTCTTT.

This clonotype came up a few times. This chain joins TRBV15 and TRBJ1-4; no firm D call. V was cut by 0 bases and J by 8 bases, with 16 bases left in between. The CDR3 has 16 amino acids. CDR1 is LNHNV and CDR2 is YYDKDF in the germline V gene (reference sequence). CDR3 sequence: CATSRDRTGLREKLFF. CDR3 DNA sequence: TGTGCCACCAGCAGAGATCGTACGGGCCTAAGGGAAAAACTGTTTTTT.

This clonotype showed up many times. The chain combines TRBV4-3 with TRBJ2-5, with a tentative D call TRBD1 (5 bases). The CDR3 has 14 amino acids. The V end was cut by 4 bases, the J end by 5 bases, with 14 bases between. Germline values: CDR1 LGHNA, CDR2 YSLEER. For the CDR3, the DNA is TGCGCCAGCAGCCTGGGCTCAGGGTTTGAGACCCAGTACTTC. Translation gives CASSLGSGFETQYF.

The rearrangement joins TRBV27 to TRBJ2-7; perhaps TRBD2 as D (7 bases). Trimming left V 4 bases short and J 2 bases short, with 15 bases between. The CDR3 is made up of 15 amino acids. In germline, CDR1 is MNHEY, CDR2 SMNVEV (reference sequence). CDR3 in DNA: TGTGCCAGCAGTTCTAGGGGGGGGTTAGCCTACGAGCAGTACTTC. Translating it yields CASSSRGGLAYEQYF.